The next 15 T cell receptor beta chains were all read from a single sample in a study of beta chain features in type 1 diabetes (dated by TCRdb to 2017 to 2018). Receptor amplification or capture employed the immunoSEQ multiplex PCR assay. The entire isolated RNA was reverse transcribed using the High Capacity cDNA Reverse Transcription Kit, and thus expressed TCRB transcripts were sequenced. TCRdb obtained this table from immuneACCESS and retained in-frame rearrangements with V and J assigned. These tables miss some clones; where compared with another copy, unresolved V genes account for less than half of the shortfall, and the remainder is unexplained. The sample contains under 200,000 clones, 10% to 13% of them found a single time. The ten largest clonotypes hold 0.4% to 0.55% of the sample. These receptors have no identified antigens. The full study reports these points: Type 1 diabetes patients showed a moderate but significant shortening of TCRB CDR3 length in all four CD4+ subsets.

The sequenced sample consisted of central memory CD4+ T cells from blood. The receptors originated from a man younger than 40 with type 1 diabetes.

A few counts support this clone. The chain has TRBV5-1 and TRBJ2-5; 8 bases align to TRBD1. This CDR3 is built from 14 residues. V trimming: 3 bases; J trimming: 0 bases; junction bases outside the gene matches: 1. Germline loops: CDR1 SGHRS, CDR2 YFSETQ. The CDR3: CASSWDRYQETQYF. Written as DNA, the CDR3 is TGCGCCAGCAGCTGGGACAGGTACCAAGAGACCCAGTACTTC. Based on the CDR3 plus reference TRBV5-1 and TRBJ2-5, the full variable domain is KAGVTQTPRYLIKTRGQQVTLSCSPISGHRSVSWYQQTPGQGLQFLFEYFSETQRNKGNFPGRFSGRQFSNSRSEMNVSTLELGDSALYLCASSWDRYQETQYFGPGTRLLVL.

The chain combines TRBV13 with TRBJ2-2, with D unresolved. The V end was cut by 1 base, the J end by 4 bases, with 7 bases between. Germline V lookup: CDR1 PRHDT, CDR2 FYEKMQ (reference sequence). The CDR3 extends over 14 amino acids. DNA of the CDR3: TGTGCCAGCAGCTTAGTCGGTGGCACCGGGGAGCTGTTTTTT. The encoded protein is CASSLVGGTGELFF.

This clone was detected a few times. V gene TRBV7-9 combines with J gene TRBJ2-7, with 12 bases lining up with TRBD2. V trimming: 5 bases; J trimming: 4 bases; junction bases outside the gene matches: 9. The CDR3 covers 16 residues. Germline V gives CDR1 SEHNR, CDR2 FQNEAQ (reference sequence). The CDR3 DNA reads TGTGCCAGCAGCGCCAGCCTGACTAGCGGGAGTTACGAGCAGTACTTC. Translation: CASSASLTSGSYEQYF.

The rearrangement uses TRBV9 and TRBJ2-7, with 7 bases lining up with TRBD1. The V gene's germline CDR1 is SGDLS and CDR2 YYNGEE. Losses at the gene ends were 4 bases for V and 4 bases for J; bases not matched to a gene: 8. The CDR3 spans 14 residues. The CDR3 nucleotides read TGTGCCAGCAGCAAAGGACAGGAGGTTTACGAGCAGTACTTC. This codes for CASSKGQEVYEQYF.

This clone has just a few counts. The CDR3 sequence: CASSLALAMETQYF. The CDR3 DNA is TGTGCCAGCAGCTTAGCCCTAGCGATGGAGACCCAGTACTTC. The genes are TRBV7-2 and TRBJ2-5, with a possible D match to TRBD2 (6 bases). Trimming cost V 0 bases and J 5 bases, with 10 bases left between them. From germline, CDR1 is SGHTA and CDR2 FQGNSA. The CDR3 is made up of 14 amino acids. The complete variable domain, with remaining parts taken from reference TRBV7-2 and TRBJ2-5, reads GAGVSQSPSNKVTEKGKDVELRCDPISGHTALYWYRQSLGQGLEFLIYFQGNSAPDKSGLPSDRFSAERTGGSVSTLTIQRTQQEDSAVYLCASSLALAMETQYFGPGTRLLVL.

This clone showed up just a few times. The V gene is TRBV13, the J gene TRBJ1-1; no firm D call. The length of the CDR3 is 15 residues. The V gene's germline CDR1 is PRHDT and CDR2 FYEKMQ (reference sequence). Trimming pared 3 bases from V and 0 bases from J, leaving 11 bases between. Written as DNA, the CDR3 is TGTGCCAGCAGCTTCACCTCCCGCGTGAACACTGAAGCTTTCTTT. Translated: CASSFTSRVNTEAFF.

The V gene is TRBV11-2, the J gene TRBJ2-1, with TRBD1 matching 8 bases. Unmatched junction bases numbered 7, after V lost 0 bases and J lost 9 bases. In germline, CDR1 is SGHAT, CDR2 FQNNGV. This CDR3 has 15 residues. The CDR3 DNA reads as TGTGCCAGCAGCTTAGACAGGGGGCAAAGTAGTGAGCAGTTCTTC. It encodes CASSLDRGQSSEQFF.

This clone was seen only a few times. The V call is TRBV7-8, the J call TRBJ2-6, with D possibly matching TRBD2 (5 bases). Per germline, CDR1 SGHVS and CDR2 FQNEAQ. V lost 7 bases and J lost 1, with 11 bases in between. This CDR3 has 15 residues. The CDR3 DNA reads as TGTGCCAGCACCGGACTTTATTCTGGGGCCAACGTCCTGACTTTC. Translating gives CASTGLYSGANVLTF.

The chain combines TRBV18 with TRBJ2-7; TRBD2 matches at 8 bases. Germline V gives CDR1 KGHSH, CDR2 LQKENI. The CDR3 totals 15 residues. Germline trimming cut 4 bases from V and 3 bases from J; bases unmatched to any gene: 8. This CDR3 reads CASSRGLAGDYEQYF. The DNA of the CDR3 is TGTGCCAGCTCACGTGGACTAGCTGGGGACTACGAGCAGTACTTC. The full variable domain, with the rest looked up from reference TRBV18 and TRBJ2-7, is NAGVMQNPRHLVRRRGQEARLRCSPMKGHSHVYWYRQLPEEGLKFMVYLQKENIIDESGMPKERFSAEFPKEGPSILRIQQVVRGDSAAYFCASSRGLAGDYEQYFGPGTRLTVT.

The V and J genes are TRBV27 and TRBJ2-6; TRBD1 aligns across 9 bases. Germline CDR1 and CDR2: MNHEY and SMNVEV (reference sequence). The junction had 10 bases not matched to a gene; V was cut back by 9 bases and J by 4 bases. This CDR3 comprises 16 residues. CDR3 region: CASGPGTGFGANVLTF. Here the CDR3 DNA reads TGTGCCAGTGGTCCCGGGACAGGGTTCGGGGCCAACGTCCTGACTTTC.

V and J are TRBV14 and TRBJ1-1, with D possibly TRBD1 on 6 matching bases. Germline V gene lookup returns CDR1 SGHDN and CDR2 FVKESK. Trimming removed 4 bases from V and 0 bases from J, with 12 bases in between. This CDR3 comprises 15 residues. The CDR3 region is CASSLFGTLNTEAFF. The CDR3 bases are TGTGCCAGCAGCCTATTCGGGACACTGAACACTGAAGCTTTCTTT.

This clone occurred a few times. This chain uses TRBV28 with TRBJ1-1, with 10 bases identical to TRBD1. Germline-derived CDR1 and CDR2 are MDHEN and SYDVKM. The trim removed 8 bases at V and 4 bases at J, leaving 7 bases unmatched. There are 14 residues in the CDR3. The CDR3 sequence is CASGLWTGGTEAFF. The CDR3 nucleotides are TGTGCCAGCGGTCTCTGGACAGGGGGCACTGAAGCTTTCTTT.

About this clone itself: Its ends do not fully match the called genes, so a read error is possible. This sequence joins TRBV7-2 and TRBJ2-3, with 11 bases fitting TRBD2. Looked up from germline, CDR1 is SGHTA and CDR2 is FQGNSA. The CDR3 loop spans 15 amino acids. The CDR3 DNA sequence: TGTGCCTGCAGTATAGCGGGAGGGCCAGGCGATACGCAGTATTTT. This translates into CACSIAGGPGDTQYF.

The sample holds a few counts of this clone. The chain has TRBV29-1 and TRBJ2-1, with TRBD2 identical over 7 bases. CDR1 and CDR2 (germline): SQVTM, ANQGSEA. J lost 7 bases, V lost 4 bases, and 10 bases had no gene match. The CDR3 has 14 residues. The CDR3 loop reads CSVGRRETGNEQFF. Here the CDR3 DNA reads TGCAGCGTTGGCCGGCGGGAGACGGGGAATGAGCAGTTCTTC.

This clone has ten or more counts. V and J are TRBV11-2 and TRBJ2-7, with 8 bases fitting TRBD2. Germline V gene sequence: CDR1 SGHAT, CDR2 FQNNGV. This CDR3 region has 16 residues. Unmatched junction bases numbered 7, after V lost 1 base and J lost 2 bases. The CDR3 reads CASSLVGSTSAYEQYF. The CDR3 DNA is TGTGCCAGCAGCTTAGTCGGCTCGACTAGCGCCTACGAGCAGTACTTC.